The 25 T cell receptor beta chains listed next were all sequenced from one sample in a study of OX40 agonist ivuxolimab in advanced cancers. Generated by immunoSEQ multiplex PCR, the TCRdb table keeps only in-frame clones and is missing some. The table has some 50,000 clones, 83% seen once. The material was CD4+ or CD8+ T cells sorted from blood, obtained in a trial of the OX40 agonist ivuxolimab. The receptors here all came from an adult with an advanced solid tumor such as melanoma, head and neck, liver or kidney cancer.

The chain uses TRBV6-5 and TRBJ1-3; D is uncertain. Trimming cost V 9 bases and J 4 bases, with 16 bases left between them. The germline V gene has CDR1 MNHEY and CDR2 SVGAGI. The CDR3 contains 14 residues. The DNA of the CDR3 is TGTGCCAGTAGTGCACCCGGAGTCGGAAACACCATATATTTT. This translates into CASSAPGVGNTIYF.

This clone was detected once. DNA for the CDR3: TGTGCCAGCAGTGAAGGGGGGACAGGGTATGAAAAACTGTTTTTT. It specifies CASSEGGTGYEKLFF. The chain carries TRBV2 and TRBJ1-4; 9 bases map to TRBD1. The V segment lost 1 base and the J segment 6 bases; nucleotides outside the gene matches: 3. The length of the CDR3 is 15 residues. The V gene's germline CDR1 is SNHLY and CDR2 FYNNEI.

This clone has a single count. The chain uses TRBV19 and TRBJ2-7; 11 nucleotides align to TRBD1. Germline CDR1 is LNHDA and CDR2 is SQIVND (reference sequence). This CDR3 has 16 residues. V trimming: 5 bases; J trimming: 3 bases; junction bases outside the gene matches: 9. CDR3 residues: CASSPTGTGGVYEQYF. The DNA for the CDR3 is TGTGCCAGTAGTCCCACCGGGACAGGGGGAGTCTACGAGCAGTACTTC.

The genes are TRBV28 and TRBJ2-3; 11 bases are a match to TRBD2. This CDR3 comprises 17 residues. The ends lost 5 bases at V and 0 bases at J; junction bases unmatched: 7. From germline, CDR1 is MDHEN and CDR2 SYDVKM. CDR3 loop: CASSTTSGRMSTDTQYF. DNA for the CDR3: TGTGCCAGCAGTACCACTAGCGGGAGAATGAGCACAGATACGCAGTATTTT. Supplemented by reference TRBV28 and TRBJ2-3, the full variable domain reads DVKVTQSSRYLVKRTGEKVFLECVQDMDHENMFWYRQDPGLGLRLIYFSYDVKMKEKGDIPEGYSVSREKKERFSLILESASTNQTSMYLCASSTTSGRMSTDTQYFGPGTRLTVL.

V gene TRBV6-5 combines with J gene TRBJ2-1; D gene ambiguous. There are 14 residues in the CDR3. Trimming removed 5 bases from V and 3 bases from J, with 11 bases in between. Germline assignment: CDR1 MNHEY and CDR2 SVGAGI. The CDR3 sequence: CASSEVGNYNEQFF. As DNA, the CDR3 is TGTGCCAGCAGTGAAGTGGGAAACTACAATGAGCAGTTCTTC.

This clone was picked up one time. V usage is TRBV7-9 and J usage is TRBJ2-7; TRBD1 agrees at 7 bases. CDR1 is SEHNR, CDR2 FQNEAQ, per germline (reference sequence). This CDR3 is 11 amino acids long. V shed 6 bases and J 5 bases; nucleotides not matched to a gene: 1. CDR3 nucleotide sequence: TGTGCCAGCAGTACAGGGGACGAGCAGTACTTC. As protein: CASSTGDEQYF.

The chain employs TRBV6-1 and TRBJ2-2; tentatively, D is TRBD2 (5 bases). The CDR3 totals 14 residues. Germline V CDR1 and CDR2: MNHNS, SASEGT. Trimming stripped 1 base from V and 3 bases from J, with 6 bases between. The CDR3 is CASSEGGDTGELFF. The CDR3 nucleotides read TGTGCCAGCAGTGAAGGGGGAGACACCGGGGAGCTGTTTTTT.

The chain employs TRBV11-2 and TRBJ2-5; possible D gene TRBD2, 6 bases. The length of the CDR3 is 14 residues. From germline, CDR1 is SGHAT and CDR2 FQNNGV. With 5 bases removed from V and 4 bases from J, the gap between germline ends came to 14 bases. CDR3 sequence (DNA): TGTGCCAGCAGCCCCGGTCTCGGGGGAGAGACCCAGTACTTC. This gives the protein CASSPGLGGETQYF.

The chain combines TRBV15 with TRBJ1-4; D is possibly TRBD1 (6 bases). Trimming left V 3 bases short and J 5 bases short, with 13 bases between. Germline values: CDR1 LNHNV, CDR2 YYDKDF (reference sequence). The CDR3 is made up of 15 amino acids. The CDR3 loop is CATSSLRGGNEKLFF. The CDR3 DNA sequence: TGTGCCACCAGCAGCTTGAGGGGGGGGAATGAAAAACTGTTTTTT.

This clone was observed a single time. The rearrangement joins TRBV5-1 to TRBJ2-7, with 7 positions matching TRBD1. CDR3 length: 16 residues. V trimming: 7 bases; J trimming: 2 bases; junction bases outside the gene matches: 15. CDR1 is SGHRS, CDR2 YFSETQ, per germline. The CDR3: CASQTQPGTVAYEQYF. In DNA form, the CDR3 reads TGCGCCAGCCAGACCCAACCCGGGACAGTTGCCTACGAGCAGTACTTC.

This clone was counted only a few times. The genes are TRBV19 and TRBJ1-1; D may be TRBD1 (5 bases). The CDR3 is 14 residues long. Trimming cost V 5 bases and J 3 bases, with 13 bases left between them. The germline V gene has CDR1 LNHDA and CDR2 SQIVND (reference sequence). This CDR3 is CASSSLGGDTEAFF. The CDR3, as DNA: TGTGCCAGTAGTTCCCTGGGGGGGGACACTGAAGCTTTCTTT.

This clone was counted a few times. The V call is TRBV5-6, the J call TRBJ2-3; TRBD1 aligns across 8 bases. The CDR3 is 15 amino acids. The germline gives CDR1 SGHDT, CDR2 YYEEEE. With 4 bases clipped from V and 3 bases from J, the junction kept 7 bases outside the gene matches. DNA for the CDR3: TGTGCCAGCAGCCCGACTGGACAGGGAACAGATACGCAGTATTTT. It specifies CASSPTGQGTDTQYF.

With respect to this clone: The identical CDR3 is also encoded by other nucleotide sequences in the sample. The chain carries TRBV7-2 and TRBJ1-2; 9 nucleotides line up with TRBD1. CDR3 length: 14 amino acids. J was trimmed by 7 bases and V by 2 bases; bases with no gene match: 5. Germline values: CDR1 SGHTA, CDR2 FQGNSA. CDR3 protein: CASSLNRGRGGYTF. The CDR3 DNA reads as TGTGCCAGCAGCTTAAACAGGGGGCGGGGTGGCTACACCTTC.

The chain combines TRBV2 with TRBJ2-7; TRBD2 matches at 13 bases. V gave up 6 bases and J gave up 2 bases; unmatched junction bases: 1. The CDR3 covers 14 residues. Germline values: CDR1 SNHLY, CDR2 FYNNEI. CDR3 in amino acids: CASRLAGGAYEQYF. CDR3 in DNA: TGTGCCAGCAGACTAGCGGGAGGGGCCTACGAGCAGTACTTC.

The CDR3 region is CSVGGLAGNLEQYF. The DNA of the CDR3 is TGCAGCGTTGGGGGACTAGCGGGGAACCTCGAGCAGTACTTC. This chain joins TRBV29-1 and TRBJ2-7; TRBD2 agrees at 13 bases. The CDR3 has 14 amino acids. V was pared by 4 bases and J by 6 bases, with 6 bases of the junction left unmatched. CDR1 SQVTM and CDR2 ANQGSEA come from the germline V gene.

The table lists this clone with a few counts. This chain links TRBV30 with TRBJ2-3; 12 bases map to TRBD2. Germline V gene data show CDR1 as GTSNPN and CDR2 as SVGIG (reference sequence). V trimming: 2 bases; J trimming: 0 bases; junction bases outside the gene matches: 3. CDR3 size: 16 residues. The CDR3, as DNA: TGTGCCTGGAGTAGGACTAGCGGGGTTAGCACAGATACGCAGTATTTT. Translating it yields CAWSRTSGVSTDTQYF.

The chain uses TRBV5-1 and TRBJ2-7, with D possibly being TRBD1 (6 bases). V lost 3 bases to trimming and J lost 4 bases, with 17 bases between them. Germline CDR1 and CDR2: SGHRS and YFSETQ. The CDR3 consists of 15 residues. The CDR3 region has the DNA TGCGCCAGCAGCTCGCGAGGTCAGGGGCCTTACGAGCAGTACTTC. Amino acids: CASSSRGQGPYEQYF.

This clone came up a few times. The chain links TRBV2 to TRBJ1-2; D gene unclear. The CDR3 extends over 17 amino acids. Germline CDR1 and CDR2: SNHLY and FYNNEI. The germline V and J ends were trimmed by 2 bases and 4 bases, with 20 bases remaining between them. This chain's CDR3 is CASSEREAGRRGYGYTF. As DNA, the CDR3 is TGTGCCAGCAGTGAAAGGGAGGCGGGGAGGCGCGGCTATGGCTACACCTTC.

The chain links TRBV2 to TRBJ2-7; D is uncertain. Germline CDR1 and CDR2: SNHLY and FYNNEI. The germline V and J ends were trimmed by 5 bases and 2 bases, with 7 bases remaining between them. The CDR3 runs 12 residues. In DNA form, the CDR3 reads TGTGCCAGCAGTACCTCAGCCTACGAGCAGTACTTC. Its translation is CASSTSAYEQYF.

J is TRBJ2-7 and V is TRBV11-2; no reliable D call. This CDR3 is 12 amino acids long. Trimming cost V 8 bases and J 3 bases, with 11 bases left between them. CDR1 SGHAT and CDR2 FQNNGV come from the germline V gene. CDR3 DNA: TGTGCCAGCGGGGTATCCCGCTACGAGCAGTACTTC. Translated: CASGVSRYEQYF.

The chain employs TRBV6-6 and TRBJ1-1; the D gene is possibly TRBD1 (6 bases). V was shortened by 7 bases and J by 7 bases, with 19 bases between the two germline ends. This CDR3 has 14 amino acids. CDR1 and CDR2 (germline): MNHNY, SVGAGI (reference sequence). The CDR3 is CASMGSGGEGEAFF. The CDR3 DNA is TGTGCCAGCATGGGGTCGGGGGGCGAGGGTGAAGCTTTCTTT.

This chain uses TRBV7-8 with TRBJ2-1, with D possibly being TRBD1 or TRBD2 (5 bases each). In germline, CDR1 is SGHVS, CDR2 FQNEAQ. There are 16 residues in the CDR3. V was pared by 7 bases and J by 9 bases, with 25 bases between. The CDR3 coding sequence is TGTGCCAGCATCCCTTGGGGGAGAGTGGGTTCCGGTGAGCAGTTCTTC. Translation gives CASIPWGRVGSGEQFF. Variable domain in full (rest from reference TRBV7-8 and TRBJ2-1): GAGVSQSPRYKVAKRGQDVALRCDPISGHVSLFWYQQALGQGPEFLTYFQNEAQLDKSGLPSDRFFAERPEGSVSTLKIQRTQQEDSAVYLCASIPWGRVGSGEQFFGPGTRLTVL.

The chain links TRBV19 to TRBJ2-1; D is possibly TRBD1 (6 bases). Germline assignment: CDR1 LNHDA and CDR2 SQIVND (reference sequence). This CDR3 comprises 17 residues. Between the trimmed V and J ends, which lost 4 bases and 1 base, there was a span of 17 bases. The CDR3 DNA sequence: TGTGCCAGTAGTACCTCTACCGACAGGAATTCCTACAATGAGCAGTTCTTC. This codes for CASSTSTDRNSYNEQFF.

This sequence joins TRBV7-2 and TRBJ1-6, with D perhaps TRBD1 (5 bases). CDR3 size: 15 residues. Deletions cut 1 base from V and 16 bases from J, with 20 bases between. CDR1 is SGHTA and CDR2 is FQGNSA in the germline V gene. This CDR3 reads CASSLVHQGDSQLHF. For the CDR3, the DNA is TGTGCCAGCAGCTTAGTCCACCAGGGCGACTCCCAACTCCACTTT.

This rearrangement joins TRBV18 to TRBJ2-3; TRBD1 matches 11 bases. The ends lost 4 bases at V and 4 bases at J; junction bases unmatched: 4. CDR1 and CDR2 (germline): KGHSH, LQKENI. The CDR3 is 15 amino acids. For the CDR3, the DNA is TGTGCCAGCTCACGGACAGGGGGCGCTTCAGATACGCAGTATTTT. Amino acid sequence: CASSRTGGASDTQYF.